This T cell receptor (beta chain) was captured by sequencing in a study of blood T cell repertoires in COVID-19. Study context: The United States, Italy and Spain provided the acute and convalescent COVID-19 samples.

Trimming cost V 3 bases and J 6 bases, with 15 bases left between them. CDR3 length: 14 amino acids. Germline V gene sequence: CDR1 KGHSH, CDR2 LQKENI. TCRdb's table, derived via immunoSEQ multiplex PCR, lists solely in-frame clones and lacks some. This table has some 390,000 clones, around 87% appearing once. Donors were grouped by their self-reported clinical history. Recovery among Cohort 3 donors was established by two negative PCRs, clearance, or symptom resolution. The source material was PBMCs or T cells enriched from blood (not recorded which). V gene TRBV18 combines with J gene TRBJ2-7, with D unresolved. This TCR derives from a young man who had recovered from COVID-19. The CDR3 sequence: CASSPSPTGSEQYF. For the CDR3, the DNA is TGTGCCAGCTCACCGAGTCCGACGGGTAGCGAGCAGTACTTC.